The present T cell receptor (beta chain) was sequenced within a study of blood T cell repertoires in COVID-19. This clone was recorded once. Repertoires were generated with immunoSEQ multiplex PCR, while TCRdb's copy carries only in-frame clones and drops some. This sample has fewer than 450,000 clones, with more than 85% found just once. Cohorts were determined from participant-reported clinical history. CDR1 is MNHEY and CDR2 is SVGAGI in the germline V gene. The CDR3 spans 14 residues. V lost 2 bases, J lost 7 bases, and 15 bases lay in between. This TCR was recovered from a woman aged 25 to 39 who had recovered from COVID-19. Sequencing used PBMCs or T cells enriched from blood (not recorded which). The genes are TRBV6-5 and TRBJ2-7; a weak D match, TRBD2 (5 bases). The CDR3 bases are TGTGCCAGCAGTTACGATCGGGTAGCGAGGGAGCAGTACTTC. Translation gives CASSYDRVAREQYF.